These 18 T cell receptor beta chains came from one sample sequenced in a study of blood T cell repertoires in COVID-19. Assay used: immunoSEQ multiplex PCR; TCRdb lists only in-frame clones, some missing. In the table there are roughly 200,000 clones, around nine tenths of which are singletons. The sample taken for sequencing was peripheral blood. These receptors all come from a woman aged 40 to 50 who had recovered from COVID-19.

This chain links TRBV7-9 with TRBJ2-3, with 9 bases that match TRBD1. The germline CDR1 and CDR2 sequences are SEHNR and FQNEAQ (reference sequence). The CDR3 is 15 amino acids. V trimming: 7 bases; J trimming: 3 bases; junction bases outside the gene matches: 8. Here the CDR3 reads CASTAGQGLTDTQYF. The CDR3 region has the DNA TGTGCCAGCACCGCGGGACAGGGTTTGACAGATACGCAGTATTTT.

This rearrangement joins TRBV7-8 to TRBJ2-1, with D maybe TRBD1 (6 bases). The CDR3 covers 14 residues. Germline-derived CDR1 and CDR2 are SGHVS and FQNEAQ. Trimming took off 4 bases at V and 4 bases at J, with 11 bases between the two ends. The CDR3, as DNA: TGTGCCAGCAGCTCCGGGACACTTTACAATGAGCAGTTCTTC. Its protein is CASSSGTLYNEQFF.

As regards this clone: Other DNA sequences in the same sample also yield this CDR3. The chain combines TRBV5-1 with TRBJ1-1; D call uncertain. The CDR3 spans 15 residues. From germline, CDR1 is SGHRS and CDR2 YFSETQ. Trimming removed 0 bases from V and 0 bases from J, with 9 bases in between. CDR3 sequence reads: CASSLGSTMNTEAFF. CDR3 nucleotide sequence: TGCGCCAGCAGCTTGGGCAGTACCATGAACACTGAAGCTTTCTTT.

V is TRBV7-8 and J is TRBJ2-7, with D possibly TRBD1 on 6 matching bases. Germline CDR1 and CDR2: SGHVS and FQNEAQ. The CDR3 sequence is 11 residues long. V was cut by 1 base and J by 13 bases, with 11 bases left in between. The CDR3 sequence is CASSLDLDRYF. CDR3 nucleotide sequence: TGTGCCAGCAGCTTAGACCTGGACAGATACTTC.

This clone came up a few times. The rearrangement links TRBV4-3 to TRBJ2-1, with 11 bases fitting TRBD2. V was clipped by 4 bases and J by 9 bases; unmatched bases: 8. Germline assignment: CDR1 LGHNA and CDR2 YSLEER. The CDR3 loop spans 15 amino acids. CDR3 DNA: TGCGCCAGCAGCCTAACTAGCGGGAGTGATTCTGAGCAGTTCTTC. Translated, it gives CASSLTSGSDSEQFF.

The chain recombines TRBV11-2 with TRBJ2-5; a weak D match, TRBD2 (6 bases). CDR3 length equals 15 residues. Germline CDR1 SGHAT, CDR2 FQNNGV. Trimming took off 5 bases at V and 1 base at J, with 14 bases between the two ends. The CDR3, as DNA: TGTGCCAGCAGCATCCCGTTGGGGGGCCAAGAGACCCAGTACTTC. Amino acid sequence: CASSIPLGGQETQYF.

This clone occurred a few times. The chain recombines TRBV5-8 with TRBJ1-5; TRBD1 might be the D (5 bases). The CDR3 runs to 15 residues. Trimming removed 1 base at V and 2 bases at J, with 10 bases between. CDR1 is SGHTS and CDR2 is YDEGEE in the germline V gene. DNA for the CDR3: TGTGCCAGCAGCTTGATGGGGGGTCGCAATCAGCCCCAGCATTTT. Its protein product is CASSLMGGRNQPQHF.

The genes are TRBV19 and TRBJ1-1, with D tentatively TRBD1 (5 bases). This CDR3 spans 13 amino acids. Germline V gene lookup returns CDR1 LNHDA and CDR2 SQIVND (reference sequence). V lost 1 base and J lost 14, with 17 bases in between. This CDR3 reads CASSIGQRGNFFF. The CDR3, as DNA: TGTGCCAGTAGTATAGGGCAACGGGGGAACTTCTTCTTT.

The chain is built from TRBV6-5 and TRBJ1-2, with TRBD1 matching over 7 bases. With 8 bases clipped from V and 2 bases from J, the junction kept 11 bases outside the gene matches. CDR1 MNHEY and CDR2 SVGAGI come from the germline V gene. The CDR3 is made up of 15 amino acids. CDR3 loop: CASRNNRGLNYGYTF. DNA for the CDR3: TGTGCCAGCCGGAATAACAGGGGTTTGAACTATGGCTACACCTTC.

The J gene is TRBJ2-7, the V gene TRBV27, with D perhaps TRBD1 (5 bases). This CDR3 has 12 amino acids. Trimming removed 6 bases from V and 7 bases from J, with 13 bases in between. CDR1 is MNHEY, CDR2 SMNVEV, per germline (reference sequence). Written as DNA, the CDR3 is TGTGCCAGCAGGGGGCTCTCGGAGGAGCAGTACTTC. Its translation: CASRGLSEEQYF.

The rearrangement links TRBV7-3 to TRBJ2-1, with 7 positions matching TRBD1. V was pared by 6 bases and J by 0 bases, with 11 bases of the junction left unmatched. Germline lookup yields CDR1 SGHTA and CDR2 FQGTGA. This CDR3 is 17 amino acids long. The CDR3 region is CASSWDSPTSSYNEQFF. CDR3 DNA: TGTGCCAGCAGTTGGGACAGTCCAACGAGCTCCTACAATGAGCAGTTCTTC.

This clone occurred a few times. The J gene is TRBJ1-4, the V gene TRBV7-8; a possible D gene is TRBD1 (6 bases). The CDR3 sequence is 14 residues long. Germline values: CDR1 SGHVS, CDR2 FQNEAQ. V lost 3 bases and J 6 bases, leaving 11 bases between the germline ends. The CDR3 DNA reads TGTGCCAGCAGCTTCGGCAGGGGAGATGAAAAACTGTTTTTT. It specifies CASSFGRGDEKLFF.

The V and J genes are TRBV2 and TRBJ2-5, with D tentatively TRBD1 (6 bases). V lost 6 bases and J lost 5, with 13 bases in between. The CDR3 totals 13 residues. Germline lookup yields CDR1 SNHLY and CDR2 FYNNEI. Here the CDR3 DNA reads TGTGCCAGCAGAGTAACAGGGTTGGAGACCCAGTACTTC. This codes for CASRVTGLETQYF.

The chain joins TRBV9 to TRBJ1-1; D is unresolved. CDR3 length equals 13 residues. Per germline, CDR1 SGDLS and CDR2 YYNGEE. V lost 2 bases and J 8 bases, leaving 13 bases between the germline ends. The CDR3 spells CASSVHQQREAFF. The DNA of the CDR3 is TGTGCCAGCAGCGTTCACCAACAGAGAGAAGCTTTCTTT.

V gene TRBV20-1 combines with J gene TRBJ2-5; 10 nucleotides agree with TRBD1. Germline CDR1 reads DFQATT; CDR2 reads SNEGSKA (reference sequence). The ends lost 3 bases at V and 4 bases at J; junction bases unmatched: 8. The CDR3 extends over 15 amino acids. The CDR3 region is CSASAGQGVGETQYF. CDR3 bases: TGCAGTGCTAGTGCTGGACAGGGGGTAGGAGAGACCCAGTACTTC.

This clone was seen only once. The chain links TRBV18 to TRBJ2-2, with D possibly TRBD1 on 6 matching bases. Germline values: CDR1 KGHSH, CDR2 LQKENI. CDR3 length: 18 amino acids. V lost 1 base, J lost 3 bases, and 18 bases lay in between. The CDR3 bases are TGTGCCAGCTCACCACTATCAAGTACAGGGTCCGACACCGGGGAGCTGTTTTTT. Translated: CASSPLSSTGSDTGELFF.

The J gene is TRBJ2-2, the V gene TRBV29-1; 8 bases match TRBD2. V was clipped by 3 bases and J by 6 bases; unmatched bases: 30. Germline-derived CDR1 and CDR2 are SQVTM and ANQGSEA. CDR3 size: 22 residues. The CDR3: CSVDSALKGVRVAGCLAGELFF. The CDR3, as DNA: TGCAGCGTTGATTCCGCCCTCAAAGGAGTAAGAGTAGCGGGATGTTTGGCCGGGGAGCTGTTTTTT.

The gene calls are TRBV7-2 and TRBJ2-7; possibly TRBD1 for D (6 bases). V gave up 5 bases and J gave up 1 base, with 12 bases separating them. This CDR3 is built from 14 residues. The V gene's germline CDR1 is SGHTA and CDR2 FQGNSA. CDR3 sequence: CASSQGTNSYEQYF. The CDR3 DNA sequence: TGTGCCAGCAGCCAGGGGACGAATTCCTACGAGCAGTACTTC.